The following is a T cell receptor (beta chain) sequence with its context. Its target is unknown. With the read ending 3 residues before the CDR3 end, the germline J gene is used to fill in that end. Germline trimming cut 6 bases from V and 4 bases from J; bases unmatched to any gene: 8. Germline values: CDR1 MDHEN, CDR2 SYDVKM. This CDR3 has 16 residues. Assay: immunoSEQ multiplex PCR; the TCRdb copy retains only in-frame clones and omits some. The table lists about 39,000 clones, with 4.5% to 6% in the top ten. This sample is drawn from a study of T cells in women clearing cervical HPV infection. Whole-study results and caveats: CIN3+ cases had significantly higher TCR richness than controls; evenness did not differ.

V usage is TRBV28 and J usage is TRBJ2-1, with TRBD1 matching over 11 bases. Sequenced input: blood buffy coat. The sequence was obtained from a woman between 18 and 75 years old with a cervical HPV16 infection that either progressed to CIN3+ or cleared (not recorded which). CDR3 loop: CASSLGTGGYYNEQFF. CDR3 DNA (partial): TGTGCCAGCAGCCTCGGGACAGGGGGTTATTACAATGAG.